One sample yielded the 25 T cell receptor beta chains listed below, sequenced in a study of OX40 agonist ivuxolimab in advanced cancers. Clones were read by immunoSEQ multiplex PCR, and TCRdb kept only the in-frame ones, dropping some. The sample consists of around 35,000 clones, 78% of them appearing once. This specimen was CD4+ or CD8+ T cells sorted from blood, taken in a trial of the OX40 agonist ivuxolimab. These receptor sequences come from an adult with an advanced solid tumor such as melanoma, head and neck, liver or kidney cancer.

DNA for the CDR3: TGTGCCAGCAGCGTAGGAGCATTAGCGGGGGGCCAAGAGACCCAGTACTTC. Encoded protein: CASSVGALAGGQETQYF. This chain connects TRBV9 to TRBJ2-5; 10 bases map to TRBD2. In germline, CDR1 is SGDLS, CDR2 YYNGEE. V gave up 0 bases and J gave up 1 base; unmatched junction bases: 6. CDR3 length: 17 amino acids.

The chain is built from TRBV19 and TRBJ1-5, with TRBD1 identical over 10 bases. The germline gives CDR1 LNHDA, CDR2 SQIVND (reference sequence). Trimming removed 5 bases from V and 7 bases from J; junction bases left unmatched: 5. This CDR3 is built from 14 residues. CDR3 sequence (DNA): TGTGCCAGTAGTCTTGGGACAGGGGTCCAGCCCCAGCATTTT. This sequence encodes CASSLGTGVQPQHF.

The chain uses TRBV19 and TRBJ2-4; 10 nucleotides line up with TRBD1. Trimming at V came to 7 bases and at J to 5 bases, leaving 5 bases not matched to a gene. The CDR3 covers 14 residues. Germline CDR1 is LNHDA and CDR2 is SQIVND (reference sequence). CDR3 nucleotide sequence: TGTGCCAGTAAGGACAGGGGGGCCGAAAACATTCAGTACTTC. Its protein product is CASKDRGAENIQYF.

V gene TRBV6-6 combines with J gene TRBJ2-7; D assignment may be TRBD1 or TRBD2 (5 bases each). The V gene's germline CDR1 is MNHNY and CDR2 SVGAGI (reference sequence). The CDR3 runs 15 residues. The germline V and J ends were trimmed by 7 bases and 4 bases, with 20 bases remaining between them. Here the CDR3 DNA reads TGTGCCAGCAAATCCCAGCAGGGAGCAACATACGAGCAGTACTTC. As protein: CASKSQQGATYEQYF.

The chain couples TRBV4-2 to TRBJ2-7; possibly TRBD2 for D (6 bases). This CDR3 has 13 residues. The germline CDR1 and CDR2 sequences are LGHNA and YNFKEQ. Trimming cost V 1 base and J 3 bases, with 7 bases left between them. The CDR3 DNA is TGTGCCAGCAGCCAAGGGGGGGTCTACGAGCAGTACTTC. Protein: CASSQGGVYEQYF.

The chain recombines TRBV4-1 with TRBJ1-2; 10 bases are shared with TRBD1. This CDR3 region has 16 residues. The trim removed 4 bases at V and 4 bases at J, leaving 9 bases unmatched. The V gene's germline CDR1 is MGHRA and CDR2 YSYEKL. The CDR3 loop is CASSLSPGQGTYGYTF. The CDR3 coding sequence is TGCGCCAGCAGCCTTTCTCCGGGACAGGGGACCTATGGCTACACCTTC.

The V gene is TRBV30, the J gene TRBJ2-5; 8 bases line up with TRBD2. The CDR3 extends over 14 amino acids. Germline V gene sequence: CDR1 GTSNPN, CDR2 SVGIG (reference sequence). V trimming: 3 bases; J trimming: 5 bases; junction bases outside the gene matches: 8. CDR3 sequence: CAWRQAGAGETQYF. In nucleotides, the CDR3 is TGTGCCTGGAGGCAAGCGGGGGCCGGGGAGACCCAGTACTTC.

The chain employs TRBV6-1 and TRBJ2-7, with a possible D match to TRBD1 (6 bases). The germline V and J ends were trimmed by 5 bases and 9 bases, with 20 bases remaining between them. Germline loops: CDR1 MNHNS, CDR2 SASEGT. CDR3 size: 14 residues. The DNA of the CDR3 is TGTGCCAGCAGTCAAGGACCCCGACAGGTCCGGCAGTACTTC. It is translated as CASSQGPRQVRQYF.

CDR3 in DNA: TGTGCCAGCAGCTTAGAGGAGATTAGCACAGATACGCAGTATTTT. Protein sequence: CASSLEEISTDTQYF. This chain uses TRBV11-2 with TRBJ2-3; D is unresolved. The CDR3 covers 15 residues. The ends were cut back, 0 bases at V and 0 bases at J, with 7 bases in the middle. Germline CDR1 reads SGHAT; CDR2 reads FQNNGV. The full variable domain, completed using reference TRBV11-2 and TRBJ2-3, is EAGVAQSPRYKIIEKRQSVAFWCNPISGHATLYWYQQILGQGPKLLIQFQNNGVVDDSQLPKDRFSAERLKGVDSTLKIQPAKLEDSAVYLCASSLEEISTDTQYFGPGTRLTVL.

The genes are TRBV11-2 and TRBJ2-2; a weak D match, TRBD1 (6 bases). V lost 5 bases and J lost 6, with 16 bases in between. CDR1 is SGHAT, CDR2 FQNNGV, per germline. The CDR3 has 15 residues. Written as DNA, the CDR3 is TGTGCCAGCAGCCGCTCACAGGGTTTACCCGGGGAGCTGTTTTTT. It specifies CASSRSQGLPGELFF.

This clone was found once. The V and J genes are TRBV18 and TRBJ2-5; unclear D gene. This CDR3 has 13 residues. Germline V CDR1 and CDR2: KGHSH, LQKENI. V was cut by 5 bases and J by 2 bases, with 9 bases left in between. The CDR3: CASSGVGQETQYF. CDR3 in DNA: TGTGCCAGCTCAGGGGTCGGTCAAGAGACCCAGTACTTC.

The chain carries TRBV5-6 and TRBJ1-2, with D possibly TRBD1 on 6 matching bases. CDR1 and CDR2 from the germline V gene are SGHDT and YYEEEE. V was clipped by 0 bases and J by 7 bases, with 7 bases between them. This CDR3 has 12 residues. CDR3 DNA sequence: TGTGCCAGCAGCTTGGGAGGGGGTGGCTACACCTTC. It specifies CASSLGGGGYTF.

The rearrangement joins TRBV7-9 to TRBJ2-3; TRBD1 agrees at 9 bases. The germline V gene has CDR1 SEHNR and CDR2 FQNEAQ (reference sequence). The CDR3 has 16 residues. V was pared by 2 bases and J by 2 bases, with 5 bases of the junction left unmatched. The CDR3 region is CASSLRGQGSTDTQYF. CDR3 nucleotide sequence: TGTGCCAGCAGCTTAAGGGGACAGGGTTCCACAGATACGCAGTATTTT.

By frequency in the sample, this clone is medium-sized. Here the CDR3 DNA reads TGTGCCTGGAAGTGGGGGGAAGGTGGCTACACCTTC. Translation: CAWKWGEGGYTF. This chain connects TRBV30 to TRBJ1-2; tentatively, D is TRBD1 (5 bases). CDR1 is GTSNPN and CDR2 is SVGIG in the germline V gene (reference sequence). The CDR3 has 12 residues. V was clipped by 4 bases and J by 7 bases, with 13 bases between them. Supplemented by reference TRBV30 and TRBJ1-2, the full variable domain reads SQTIHQWPATLVQPVGSPLSLECTVEGTSNPNLYWYRQAAGRGLQLLFYSVGIGQISSEVPQNLSASRPQDRQFILSSKKLLLSDSGFYLCAWKWGEGGYTFGSGTRLTVV.

This chain connects TRBV5-4 to TRBJ2-7; TRBD1 is a possible D gene (6 bases). CDR1 is SGHNT and CDR2 is YYREEE in the germline V gene (reference sequence). The V end lost 5 bases, the J end lost 4 bases, and 10 bases lay between the germline ends. The CDR3 covers 12 residues. Written as DNA, the CDR3 is TGTGCCAGCAGTCCCGACAGGTACGAGCAGTACTTC. It yields the protein CASSPDRYEQYF.

J is TRBJ1-2 and V is TRBV4-1, with D hard to call. This CDR3 has 14 residues. Germline CDR1 MGHRA, CDR2 YSYEKL. The V and J ends lost 5 bases and 8 bases respectively, with 18 bases between them. CDR3 region: CASSLSLGSLGYTF. CDR3 DNA: TGCGCCAGCAGCTTAAGTTTGGGCTCGTTAGGCTACACCTTC.

The rearrangement links TRBV30 to TRBJ2-2; 7 positions match TRBD2. This CDR3 is built from 15 residues. After removal of 5 bases from V and 5 bases from J, the junction contained 11 bases not matched to a gene. Germline CDR1 reads GTSNPN; CDR2 reads SVGIG (reference sequence). CDR3 sequence (DNA): TGTGCCTGGGGTAGAGCGGGAATTAGTACCGGGGAGCTGTTTTTT. Translated, it gives CAWGRAGISTGELFF. Full variable domain (remainder filled in from reference TRBV30 and TRBJ2-2): SQTIHQWPATLVQPVGSPLSLECTVEGTSNPNLYWYRQAAGRGLQLLFYSVGIGQISSEVPQNLSASRPQDRQFILSSKKLLLSDSGFYLCAWGRAGISTGELFFGEGSRLTVL.

This sequence joins TRBV5-6 and TRBJ1-3; D not resolved. CDR3 length equals 13 residues. The germline V gene has CDR1 SGHDT and CDR2 YYEEEE. Trimming cost V 4 bases and J 2 bases, with 7 bases left between them. CDR3 loop: CASSPPAGNTIYF. The DNA of the CDR3 is TGTGCCAGCAGCCCCCCGGCTGGAAACACCATATATTTT.

This chain links TRBV7-9 with TRBJ1-6; TRBD1 agrees at 8 bases. Germline CDR1 and CDR2: SEHNR and FQNEAQ (reference sequence). There are 16 residues in the CDR3. J gave up 4 bases and V 5 bases, and 7 bases lay outside the gene matches. In DNA form, the CDR3 reads TGTGCCAGCAGCGCCGGGACAGGTTTTTATAATTCACCCCTCCACTTT. Translation: CASSAGTGFYNSPLHF.

This clone was detected a few times. The chain couples TRBV11-2 to TRBJ2-1; D gene unclear. Germline assignment: CDR1 SGHAT and CDR2 FQNNGV. The germline V and J ends were trimmed by 8 bases and 10 bases, with 18 bases remaining between them. The CDR3 extends over 13 amino acids. The DNA of the CDR3 is TGTGCCAGCGCCGGCGGCGACGGGTGGGAGCAGTTCTTC. Translation gives CASAGGDGWEQFF.

The chain uses TRBV5-8 and TRBJ1-3; D unclear. Trimming removed 0 bases from V and 1 base from J, with 11 bases in between. The CDR3 has 16 amino acids. Germline CDR1 SGHTS, CDR2 YDEGEE. CDR3 sequence (DNA): TGTGCCAGCAGCTTGGGTCAGTACAATTCTGGAAACACCATATATTTT. Translating gives CASSLGQYNSGNTIYF.

The chain combines TRBV5-1 with TRBJ2-2; weak D call: TRBD2 (6 bases). The CDR3 covers 15 residues. Germline CDR1 reads SGHRS; CDR2 reads YFSETQ. Trimming shortened V by 8 bases and J by 2 bases, and 16 bases separated the two germline ends. The DNA for the CDR3 is TGCGCCAGTAAGGAGGGTAGCGTTAACACCGGGGAGCTGTTTTTT. Its protein is CASKEGSVNTGELFF.

The chain is built from TRBV7-2 and TRBJ1-4; perhaps TRBD1 as D (6 bases). Trimming shortened V by 6 bases and J by 10 bases, and 15 bases separated the two germline ends. This CDR3 spans 13 amino acids. The germline gives CDR1 SGHTA, CDR2 FQGNSA. DNA of the CDR3: TGTGCCAGCAGTCCCGGGGGGCACGGAAAACTGTTTTTT. Residues: CASSPGGHGKLFF.

This chain links TRBV4-1 with TRBJ2-7, with TRBD1 matching over 11 bases. The ends lost 4 bases at V and 2 bases at J; junction bases unmatched: 10. CDR3 length equals 17 residues. Germline V gives CDR1 MGHRA, CDR2 YSYEKL. CDR3 amino acids: CASSRVPGTGGTYEQYF. The CDR3 bases are TGCGCCAGCAGCCGGGTCCCCGGGACAGGGGGAACCTACGAGCAGTACTTC.

The chain links TRBV28 to TRBJ1-6; the D is unclear. The CDR3 extends over 14 amino acids. Germline values: CDR1 MDHEN, CDR2 SYDVKM. Trimming cost V 2 bases and J 7 bases, with 9 bases left between them. CDR3 residues: CASSLGVLNSPLHF. The DNA of the CDR3 is TGTGCCAGCAGTTTAGGAGTACTGAATTCACCCCTCCACTTT. Drawing the rest from reference TRBV28 and TRBJ1-6, the complete variable domain is DVKVTQSSRYLVKRTGEKVFLECVQDMDHENMFWYRQDPGLGLRLIYFSYDVKMKEKGDIPEGYSVSREKKERFSLILESASTNQTSMYLCASSLGVLNSPLHFGNGTRLTVT.